This is a list of T cell receptor beta chains from one sample in a study of T cells in Graves' hyperthyroidism and ophthalmopathy. In TCRdb, the multiplex PCR reads were re-called with MiXCR into one record per CDR3 protein. The data hold roughly 500,000 distinct CDR3 sequences, with approximately 48% observed a single time. The sample consisted of peripheral blood or thyroid tissue (not recorded which). Receptors originate from an adult woman with Graves' disease, either hyperthyroidism or ophthalmopathy (not recorded which). CDR3s include the opening cysteine and the closing phenylalanine or tryptophan. Clone size appears in some rows only: once, few, many, or a class for an expanded clone.

v_call	clone_size	j_call	cdr3_aa
TRBV6-2/TRBV6-3	many	TRBJ2-6	CASTQSGSGANVLTF
TRBV15	few	TRBJ2-7	CATSSGGLYEQYF
TRBV5-1	NA	TRBJ1-4	CASSLRQGVGEKLFF
TRBV7-9	many	TRBJ2-2	CASSRSGRARGELFF
TRBV7-6	NA	TRBJ2-5	CASSPTGRRVYF
TRBV14	few	TRBJ2-7	CASSQRRAEQYF
TRBV5-1	once	TRBJ1-1	CASSLVTLNTEAFF
TRBV7-9	NA	TRBJ2-7	CASSPYLFPGGYEQYF
TRBV24-1	NA	TRBJ1-1	CATSDYEELNTEAFF
TRBV29-1	NA	TRBJ2-5	CSVVREGETQYF
TRBV5-1	NA	TRBJ2-2	CASRATSGSTGELFF
TRBV6-1	many	TRBJ1-5	CASSEALYRTVNQPQHF
TRBV10-3	NA	TRBJ2-5	CAISESEGETQYF
TRBV7-2	NA	TRBJ2-5	CASSKDRSQETQYF
TRBV5-4	few	TRBJ2-7	CASSLGQGDVYEQYF
TRBV19	NA	TRBJ1-5	CASGFGGAGYSNQPQHF
TRBV7-2	many	TRBJ1-3	CASSLETGSKRF
TRBV7-9	NA	TRBJ2-2	CASSLKGPGGELFF
TRBV10-3	many	TRBJ1-1	CAISESGTGGTEAFF
TRBV10-3	NA	TRBJ2-2	CAISRDRGGGELFF
TRBV20-1	NA	TRBJ1-2	CSARSRMGDGYTF
TRBV12-3/TRBV12-4	NA	TRBJ2-6	CASSFLMGGASGANVLTF
TRBV7-8	NA	TRBJ2-5	CASSLGLFGKTQYF
TRBV7-9	many	TRBJ1-1	CASSSREATEAFF
TRBV20-1	few	TRBJ1-5	CSARDPAGGRRAPQHF
TRBV7-3	NA	TRBJ2-5	CASSLTGGAVETQYF
TRBV20-1	NA	TRBJ1-4	CSARDLGRTNEKLFF
TRBV19	NA	TRBJ2-5	CACRVAGQGDQETQYF
TRBV19	NA	TRBJ1-5	CASGPGIRNQPQHF
TRBV2	once	TRBJ1-6	CASRPDSPLHF
TRBV12-3/TRBV12-4	few	TRBJ2-7	CASSFGGWGYEQYF
TRBV2	few	TRBJ1-1	CASTSQTRTEAFF
TRBV4-2	many	TRBJ1-1	CASSQANRGRGYTEAFF
TRBV9	NA	TRBJ1-3	CASSVAYRASGNTIYF
TRBV7-3	NA	TRBJ1-5	CASSRQGADLNQPQHF
TRBV10-3	NA	TRBJ2-2	CAILKGLNGGELFF
TRBV28	few	TRBJ2-5	CASRGASGGQETQYF
TRBV7-8	few	TRBJ2-7	CASRLGGSSYEQYF
TRBV14	few	TRBJ1-5	CASSGTGQPQHF
TRBV29-1	NA	TRBJ1-4	CSSGGDRNEKLFF
TRBV6-6	NA	TRBJ1-5	CASSQTGDNQPQHF
TRBV25-1	NA	TRBJ2-5	CASSEPGGQETQYF
TRBV10-3	NA	TRBJ1-5	CATRGPGQGQPQHF
TRBV10-3	NA	TRBJ2-5	CAIRLDTGRETQYF
TRBV14	NA	TRBJ1-5	CASSQARTGTQHF
TRBV20-1	NA	TRBJ2-5	CSASRVAGKETWYF
TRBV11-2	many	TRBJ2-7	CASSLGSLAGGDEQYF
TRBV10-3	once	TRBJ1-2	CAIGDRGYGYTF
TRBV11-2	NA	TRBJ1-2	CASSRRRRTNYGYTF
TRBV2	few	TRBJ2-7	CASTGTSGSSYSYEQYF
TRBV29-1	NA	TRBJ2-7	CSVIDRNEQYF
TRBV24-1	many	TRBJ1-3	CATSDLRTAGNTIYF
TRBV29-1	NA	TRBJ2-3	CSVEDNPSRTDTQYF
TRBV12-3/TRBV12-4	NA	TRBJ1-1	CASSPRGTNTEAFF